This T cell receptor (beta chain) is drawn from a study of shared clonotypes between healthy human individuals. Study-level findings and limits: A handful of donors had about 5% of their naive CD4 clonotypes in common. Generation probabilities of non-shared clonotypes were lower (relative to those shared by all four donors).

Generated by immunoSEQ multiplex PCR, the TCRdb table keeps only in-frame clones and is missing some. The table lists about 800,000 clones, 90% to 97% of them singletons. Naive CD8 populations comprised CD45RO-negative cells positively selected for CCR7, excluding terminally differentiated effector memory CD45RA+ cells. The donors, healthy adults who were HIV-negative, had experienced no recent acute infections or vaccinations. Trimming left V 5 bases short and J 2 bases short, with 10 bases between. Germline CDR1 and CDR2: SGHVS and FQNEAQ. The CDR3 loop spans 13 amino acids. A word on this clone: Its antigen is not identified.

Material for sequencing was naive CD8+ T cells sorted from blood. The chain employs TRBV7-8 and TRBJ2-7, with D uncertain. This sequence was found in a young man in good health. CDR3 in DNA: TGTGCCAGCAGCGACGTTGGGGCCTACGAGCAGTACTTC. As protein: CASSDVGAYEQYF.